This T cell receptor beta chain was captured by sequencing in a study of OX40 agonist ivuxolimab in advanced cancers. Overall study results and limits: Dose levels from 0.1 to 3.0 mg/kg saw CD4+ and CD8+ blood T cells expand clonally by week 6.

The CDR3 extends over 14 amino acids. Germline V gene lookup returns CDR1 SGHNT and CDR2 YYREEE (reference sequence). Trimming took 4 bases from V and 4 from J; bases not matched to a gene: 4. This clone was seen a single time. Its specificity is not known. Produced via immunoSEQ multiplex PCR; TCRdb's table is partial and in-frame only. The table has fewer than 200,000 clones, roughly 94% seen once. The clonotype comes from an adult with an advanced solid tumor such as melanoma, head and neck, liver or kidney cancer. The sample consisted of CD4+ or CD8+ T cells sorted from blood, taken in a trial of the OX40 agonist ivuxolimab. J is TRBJ1-4 and V is TRBV5-4; the match to TRBD1 covers 7 bases. The chain's CDR3 is CASSTGQNNEKLFF. The CDR3 coding sequence is TGTGCCAGCAGCACGGGACAGAATAATGAAAAACTGTTTTTT.